The clone carrying this T cell receptor beta chain appeared many times. Its antigen is not identified. This record comes from a study of neurological immune-mediated disorders. General study points: Across subjects, expanded clones had no CDR3 amino acid sequences in common, pointing to private repertoires in all groups.

Trimming took 8 bases from V and 8 from J, leaving 13 bases between them. The germline V gene has CDR1 SNHLY and CDR2 FYNNEI. The CDR3 extends over 13 amino acids. 5'RACE employing 10-nucleotide random UMIs yielded the cDNA. MiXCR, applied by TCRdb to the 5' RACE reads, yields one record per CDR3 protein. The sample holds fewer than 55,000 distinct CDR3 sequences, approximately 11% seen once. Time point reported: longitudinal time-point 3. The unsorted libraries had their origin in 2 million PBMCs stored at -80 C. Sequenced input: PBMCs. The TCR was taken from a male donor with HTLV-1-associated myelopathy (HAM/TSP). J is TRBJ1-6 and V is TRBV2; possibly TRBD1 for D (5 bases). The CDR3 loop reads CASLEQEYSPLHF. In nucleotides, the CDR3 is TGTGCCAGCCTTGAACAGGAGTATTCACCCCTCCACTTT.